This TCR beta chain was sequenced for a study of cytomegalovirus exposure and HLA in healthy donors. Study-level points and caveats: A list of more than 150 TCR beta chains associated with cytomegalovirus was given. It was reportedly the case that the classifier diagnosed cytomegalovirus status with high specificity and sensitivity.

Sequencing used immunoSEQ multiplex PCR; TCRdb keeps in-frame clones, though not all of them. The sample holds about 220,000 clones, just over 85% seen once. The donors were part of the validation cohort of roughly 130 subjects. That cohort was separate from the first cohort, which comprised 670 or so subjects. The germline V gene has CDR1 SGHTA and CDR2 FQGTGA. The CDR3 loop spans 13 amino acids. V was shortened by 5 bases and J by 3 bases, with 11 bases between the two germline ends. Regarding this clone: Its antigen remains unidentified.

Input material: PBMCs. J is TRBJ2-7 and V is TRBV7-3; a possible D gene is TRBD1 (6 bases). This clonotype originated in a woman aged 18-35 years in good health and CMV-seronegative. CDR3 nucleotide sequence: TGTGCCAGCAGCGTAAACAGGGACTACGAGCAGTACTTC. This codes for CASSVNRDYEQYF.